This record looks at one T cell receptor beta chain sequence and its context. What antigen it recognizes has not been identified. One base away there is no much larger clone; base qualities are not given. The data are from a study of memory CD8 T cells in hepatitis C reinfection (dated by TCRdb to the late 2010s). About the investigation overall: Of the five donors, three spontaneously resolved two consecutive HCV infections, and two cleared a primary infection but developed chronic infection after reinfection. Samples for the late or post reinfection time point were taken from 12 to 24 weeks after reinfection was detected. In the reinfection study, participants with a resolved prior HCV infection were followed up every 3 months. The TCR beta repertoire of virus-specific CD8 T cells was tracked longitudinally in 4 or 5 donors across an HCV reinfection episode. A case counted as HCV reinfection when an HCV RNA test came back positive after two negative tests taken at least 60 days apart. Between the late 2000s and the early 2010s, five reinfection cases that had stored pre-reinfection samples were identified.

In light of the paper, this sample's time point label describes: late/post reinfection, 12 to 24 weeks after detection. The sorted cells were sequenced directly ex vivo, without any in vitro expansion ahead of TCR sequencing. The donors, who were people who inject drugs, were enrolled in the Montreal Acute Hepatitis C Cohort Study (HEPCO) in Canada. Total naive CD8 T cells, sorted as viable CD3+ CD8+ CD45RO-, came from two donors at all three reinfection time points as controls. Before sorting, cryopreserved peripheral blood mononuclear cells were thawed and used as the source for purifying CD8 T cells. CD8 T cells were enriched by negative selection with the MACS CD8+ T cell Isolation Kit. Cells were sorted on a BD FACSAria II sorter running FACSDiva software, and FlowJo was used to analyze the data. The paper as a whole reports these results and caveats: Because only a handful of donors were included, definitive conclusions about public clonotypes linked to secondary clearance were beyond the reach of the study.

The method was the immunoSEQ multiplex PCR assay. Genomic DNA was extracted from sorted cells, and the TCR beta V, D and J regions were sequenced by Adaptive Biotechnologies' automated high-throughput method. CDR3 regions were amplified with a two-step, bias-controlled multiplex PCR. Amplified TCR beta libraries were sequenced on an Illumina instrument. The original methods were these. The demultiplexed reads were processed to cut down on amplification and sequencing bias, and the IMGT database was used to assign CDR3 sequences to gene families. ImmunoSEQ software version 2.0 was used to analyze repertoire data. Out-of-frame sequences and sequences with stop codons in the CDR3 were removed from clonotype lists. Clonotypes with a frequency below 0.01% were excluded because such clonotypes corresponded to less than one cell. Richness was computed as observed richness divided by input cell number, and evenness as Shannon entropy divided by log observed richness. Repertoire diversity and the similarity between time points were measured using Simpson diversity and Morisita-Horn overlap indices. Clonotypes were sorted into dominant (>1%), sub-dominant (0.5-0.99%), low abundance (0.1-0.49%) or lowest abundance (<0.1%) groups. The germline index was obtained by subtracting total nucleotide additions from total CDR3 length and then dividing the result by total CDR3 length. As stored in TCRdb, this immuneACCESS dataset retains in-frame rearrangements with V and J assigned. A fraction of the clones does not appear; measured against another copy, unresolved V genes explain less than half of the discrepancy, and the remainder lacks a known reason. D and trimming were read from the DNA, whereas the V and J calls and clone size are those reported in that table. The sample table shows about 43,000 clones, and roughly nine tenths are seen once. The biggest ten clones account for 0.72% of the sample.

This TCR was sampled from a man aged 18 to 30 with hepatitis C virus infection. The source material was naive CD8+ T cells sorted from blood. The cell subset or site label of this sample denotes: total naive CD8+CD45RO- T cells.

The CDR3: CASSLLAVYNEQFF. Read as DNA, the sequence is TGTGCCAGCAGCTTGCTAGCAGTATACAATGAGCAGTTCTTC. The chain links TRBV5-6 with TRBJ2-1; the D gene is perhaps TRBD2, from 5 matching bases. Counted from cysteine to phenylalanine, this CDR3 has 14 amino acids. This entry keeps only the CDR3 DNA: 42 bases, framed from base 1. Via the germline V gene, CDR1 is SGHDT and CDR2 YYEEEE. V is shortened by 1 base, J by 4 bases, and the region joining them spans 9 bases.